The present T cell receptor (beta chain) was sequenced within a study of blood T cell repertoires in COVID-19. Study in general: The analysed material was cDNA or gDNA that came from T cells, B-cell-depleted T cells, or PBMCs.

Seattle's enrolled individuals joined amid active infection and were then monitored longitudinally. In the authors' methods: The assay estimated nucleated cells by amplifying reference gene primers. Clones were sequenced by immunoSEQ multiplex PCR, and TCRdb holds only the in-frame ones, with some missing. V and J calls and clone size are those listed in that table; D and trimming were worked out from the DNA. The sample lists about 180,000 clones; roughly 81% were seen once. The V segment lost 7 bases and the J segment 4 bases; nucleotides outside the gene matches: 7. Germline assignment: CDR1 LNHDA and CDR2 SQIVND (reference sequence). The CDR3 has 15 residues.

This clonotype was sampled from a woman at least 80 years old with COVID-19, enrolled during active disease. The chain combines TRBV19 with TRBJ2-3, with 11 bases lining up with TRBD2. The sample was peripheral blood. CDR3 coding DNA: TGTGCCAGTAACCCTACTAGCGGGGGTGCAGATACGCAGTATTTT. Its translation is CASNPTSGGADTQYF.